This TCR beta chain is drawn from a study of T cells in Graves' hyperthyroidism and ophthalmopathy. RNA transcripts provided the source from which TCR beta CDR3 regions were amplified. Initially, a first-round RT-PCR of the TCR CDR3 employed the HTBI primer set. MiXCR, applied by TCRdb to the multiplex PCR reads, yields one record per CDR3 protein. The table includes approximately 640,000 distinct CDR3 sequences, 15% to 20% detected once. Patients were aged 18 to 65, had disease duration under 2 months, and had newly diagnosed hyperthyroidism. Study-wide results and limits: Ophthalmopathy stood apart from stable hyperthyroidism in a 13 V-J model. Blood shared most expanded thyroid clonotypes above 0.001. The model made its ophthalmopathy prediction, and onset followed a median around six months later.

From germline, CDR1 is SGHRS and CDR2 YFSETQ. J gave up 0 bases and V 4 bases, and 20 bases lay outside the gene matches. The CDR3 covers 21 residues. Of note for this clonotype: The target antigen is unknown.

The receptor was derived from a middle-aged man with Graves' hyperthyroidism. The sample taken for sequencing was blood. The V call is TRBV5-1, the J call TRBJ2-2, with 8 positions matching TRBD2. CDR3: CASSLHPRELAGQANTGELFF. The CDR3 DNA sequence: TGCGCCAGCAGCCTCCACCCCCGGGAGTTAGCGGGACAAGCGAACACCGGGGAGCTGTTTTTT.